This record covers a single T cell receptor beta chain. The target antigen is unknown. The data belong to a study of T cell responses to AZD1222 COVID-19 vaccine. Study-level points and caveats: Possibly, clonal diversity was underestimated; donors were largely white British and included more females.

TCRdb keeps only in-frame clones here, not all; method: immunoSEQ multiplex PCR. The sample yields about 140,000 clones, approximately 89% seen once. Looked up from germline, CDR1 is SGHRS and CDR2 is YFSETQ. The V and J ends lost 0 bases and 5 bases respectively, with 17 bases between them. This CDR3 spans 16 amino acids. Source: peripheral blood, taken 28 days after the second AZD1222 dose. The sequence was obtained from an adult who received the AZD1222 COVID-19 vaccine. J is TRBJ1-1 and V is TRBV5-1, with a weak D call TRBD1 (6 bases). The CDR3 nucleotides read TGCGCCAGCAGCTTGGAGGGGCAGGGGCCGGGGACTGAAGCTTTCTTT. Its protein product is CASSLEGQGPGTEAFF.